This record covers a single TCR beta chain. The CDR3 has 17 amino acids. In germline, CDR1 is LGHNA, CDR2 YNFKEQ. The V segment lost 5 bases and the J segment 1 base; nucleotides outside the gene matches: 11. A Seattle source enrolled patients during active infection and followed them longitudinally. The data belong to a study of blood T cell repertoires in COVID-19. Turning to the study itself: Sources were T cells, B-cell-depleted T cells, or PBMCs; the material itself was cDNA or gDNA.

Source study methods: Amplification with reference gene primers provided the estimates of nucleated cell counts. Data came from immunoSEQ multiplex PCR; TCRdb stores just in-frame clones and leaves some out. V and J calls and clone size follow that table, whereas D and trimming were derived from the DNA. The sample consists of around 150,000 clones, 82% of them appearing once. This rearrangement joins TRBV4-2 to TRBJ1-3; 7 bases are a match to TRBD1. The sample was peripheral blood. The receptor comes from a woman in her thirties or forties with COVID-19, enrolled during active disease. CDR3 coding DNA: TGTGCCAGCAGCAACCGACAGGGCGTTAATTCTGGAAACACCATATATTTT. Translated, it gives CASSNRQGVNSGNTIYF.